This T cell receptor (beta chain) stems from a study of blood T cell repertoires in COVID-19 (TCRdb year 2020). Some background on the complete study: Collaborator samples came from the United States, Italy and Spain and covered acute and convalescent phases of COVID-19. The prospective study material was composed of cDNA or gDNA derived from T cells, B-cell-depleted T cells, or PBMCs. Subjects who had been exposed to COVID-19, were actively infected with it, or had recovered from it provided the deeply sampled blood TCRbeta repertoires that made up the dataset. A freely available public database, intended as a resource for researchers studying the immune response to SARS-CoV-2, is where the repertoires were released. Samples were obtained from the ongoing ImmuneRACE study (first 160 participants) and from 1,254 subjects provided by 6 global collaborators. Sample metadata almost always included a de-identified subject ID, COVID-19 status, age in years and sex. HLA class I and class II types, where available, came from metadata supplied by the sample provider rather than from assay-based typing.

TCRbeta CDR3 regions were amplified from genomic DNA using the immunoSEQ Assay, a bias-controlled multiplex PCR. The source study handled its data this way. Nucleated cell counts per sample were estimated from amplification of reference gene primers within the assay. To quantify the absolute abundance of each unique TCRbeta CDR3 rearrangement, sequence reads were collapsed and filtered. For each sample, productive Simpson clonality was calculated as the square root of Simpson's diversity index over productive rearrangements. Entries here come from immuneACCESS through TCRdb and include only in-frame sequences with V and J called. Some clones fail to appear in such tables; in the studies checked, an unresolved V gene covers under half of the shortfall, and the cause of the remainder is unknown. That table gives V, J and clone size, and the DNA gave D and trimming. In all, the sample holds tens of thousands of clones, and approximately 86% of those were seen once. Together, the top ten hold approximately 2.9% of the sample.

General conclusions and limits of the study: The quantity of clinical and demographic metadata differed by source and by participant and was supplied without curation.

A remark on this clone: What this receptor recognizes is not known. No much larger clone exists at a distance of one base, and base qualities are not known.

V is shortened by 3 bases, J by 3 bases, and the region joining them spans 14 bases. The germline V gene (reference sequence) yields LNHDA for CDR1 and SQIVND for CDR2. From the cysteine up to the phenylalanine, the CDR3 has a length of 15 residues. Only the CDR3 region is kept as DNA, spanning 45 bases read in frame from base 1. The collaborating institutions used their own protocols to collect whole blood in K2EDTA tubes. For TCRbeta analysis, collaborators shipped samples as frozen whole blood, isolated PBMCs, or DNA extracted from either of those sample types. This clonotype originated in a woman in her 50s with active or convalescent COVID-19. The chain couples TRBV19 to TRBJ1-2; confidence is insufficient to name the D gene. Sequencing was done on a sample of peripheral blood. The DNA sequence reads TGTGCCAGTAGTATCGGGATAGGGTCAGACTATGGCTACACCTTC. This translates into CASSIGIGSDYGYTF.